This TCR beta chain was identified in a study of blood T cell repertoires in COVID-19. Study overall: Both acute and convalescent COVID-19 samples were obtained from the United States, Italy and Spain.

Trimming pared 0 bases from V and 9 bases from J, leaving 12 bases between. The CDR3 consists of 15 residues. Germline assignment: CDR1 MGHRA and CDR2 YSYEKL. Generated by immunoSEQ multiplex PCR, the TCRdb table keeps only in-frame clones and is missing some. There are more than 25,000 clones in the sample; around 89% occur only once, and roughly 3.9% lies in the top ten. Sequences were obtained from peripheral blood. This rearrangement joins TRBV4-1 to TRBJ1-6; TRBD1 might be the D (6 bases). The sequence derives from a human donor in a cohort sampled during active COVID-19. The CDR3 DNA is TGCGCCAGCAGCCAAGAAGACAGGACATCTTCACCCCTCCACTTT. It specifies CASSQEDRTSSPLHF.